Listed below are T cell receptor beta chains from one sample, sequenced in a study of read filtering for tumor transcriptome and immune sequencing. TCRdb used MiXCR to reprocess the reads, holding one entry per CDR3 protein. The sample has 35,000 to 40,000 distinct CDR3 sequences, around 15% seen once. The sequencing sample was made of a population of CD138-negative cells sorted from bone marrow. The receptors were sampled from a donor at least 40 years old with multiple myeloma. Both conserved end residues are part of each CDR3. Each record gives: CDR3 protein, CDR3 DNA, J gene, clone size, D gene, V gene. A D gene is named only where the DNA matches it firmly. Clone size is stated in some rows and not others, as once, few, many or a class when expanded.

CDR3 protein: CATSAGTSESSYEQYF
CDR3 DNA: TGTGCCACCAGCGCCGGGACTAGCGAAAGCTCCTACGAGCAGTACTTC
J gene: TRBJ2-7
clone size: many
D gene: TRBD2
V gene: TRBV15

CDR3 protein: CASSFPTTRDRGEF
CDR3 DNA: TGTGCCAGCAGCTTTCCTACGACACGGGACAGGGGTGAATTC
J gene: TRBJ2-5
clone size: many
D gene: TRBD1
V gene: TRBV5-4

CDR3 protein: CASATRGGPGEQFF
CDR3 DNA: TGTGCCAGTGCCACTCGGGGGGGGCCAGGTGAGCAGTTCTTC
J gene: TRBJ2-1
clone size: many
D gene: TRBD2
V gene: TRBV19

CDR3 protein: CASSGTGSSYNEQFF
CDR3 DNA: TGTGCCAGCAGTGGGACAGGGAGCTCCTACAATGAGCAGTTCTTC
J gene: TRBJ2-1
clone size: many
D gene: TRBD1
V gene: TRBV2

CDR3 protein: CAWSATSGATEAFF
CDR3 DNA: TGTGCCTGGAGTGCAACGAGTGGGGCGACTGAAGCTTTCTTT
J gene: TRBJ1-1
clone size: NA
D gene: NA
V gene: TRBV30

CDR3 protein: CSVEIQLNTEAFF
CDR3 DNA: TGCAGCGTTGAGATACAGTTAAACACTGAAGCTTTCTTT
J gene: TRBJ1-1
clone size: many
D gene: NA
V gene: TRBV29-1

CDR3 protein: CASSNLSGVALTDTQYF
CDR3 DNA: TGCGCCAGCAGCAACCTTAGCGGGGTGGCCCTCACAGATACGCAGTATTTT
J gene: TRBJ2-3
clone size: many
D gene: TRBD2
V gene: TRBV5-1

CDR3 protein: CSAEDGGVDEQYF
CDR3 DNA: TGCAGCGCCGAGGATGGTGGGGTAGACGAGCAGTACTTC
J gene: TRBJ2-7
clone size: many
D gene: NA
V gene: TRBV20-1

CDR3 protein: CSAMGLAGGPETQYF
CDR3 DNA: TGCAGTGCTATGGGACTAGCGGGAGGGCCGGAGACCCAGTACTTC
J gene: TRBJ2-5
clone size: many
D gene: TRBD2
V gene: TRBV20-1

CDR3 protein: CATSGLMKDGSLAGGPNTGELFF
CDR3 DNA: TGTGCCACCAGTGGTTTGATGAAGGATGGATCCCTAGCGGGAGGCCCTAACACCGGGGAGCTGTTTTTT
J gene: TRBJ2-2
clone size: many
D gene: TRBD2
V gene: TRBV24-1

CDR3 protein: CASSLRGSGELFF
CDR3 DNA: TGTGCCAGCAGCTTAAGAGGTTCCGGGGAGCTGTTTTTT
J gene: TRBJ2-2
clone size: many
D gene: NA
V gene: TRBV7-3

CDR3 protein: CASSLITSQQFF
CDR3 DNA: TGTGCCAGCAGTTTAATTACTAGCCAGCAGTTCTTC
J gene: TRBJ2-1
clone size: many
D gene: NA
V gene: TRBV28

CDR3 protein: CASSLAGGYEQYF
CDR3 DNA: TGTGCCAGCAGTCTAGCGGGAGGATACGAGCAGTACTTC
J gene: TRBJ2-7
clone size: many
D gene: TRBD2
V gene: TRBV28

CDR3 protein: CASSLVSPGTGLTGELFF
CDR3 DNA: TGTGCCAGCAGCTTAGTTTCGCCCGGGACAGGGTTGACCGGGGAGCTGTTTTTT
J gene: TRBJ2-2
clone size: many
D gene: TRBD1
V gene: TRBV7-8

CDR3 protein: CSARDPTGGNYGYTF
CDR3 DNA: TGCAGTGCTAGAGATCCGACAGGGGGAAACTATGGCTACACCTTC
J gene: TRBJ1-2
clone size: many
D gene: TRBD1
V gene: TRBV20-1

CDR3 protein: CASSYSMGPINTGELFF
CDR3 DNA: TGTGCCAGCAGTTACTCGATGGGCCCGATTAACACCGGGGAGCTGTTTTTT
J gene: TRBJ2-2
clone size: few
D gene: NA
V gene: TRBV6-2/TRBV6-3

CDR3 protein: CASSSNRISTNEQYF
CDR3 DNA: TGCGCCAGCAGCAGTAACAGAATATCTACCAACGAGCAGTACTTC
J gene: TRBJ2-7
clone size: many
D gene: NA
V gene: TRBV5-1

CDR3 protein: CASTGYNEQFF
CDR3 DNA: TGTGCCAGCACTGGTTACAATGAGCAGTTCTTC
J gene: TRBJ2-1
clone size: many
D gene: NA
V gene: TRBV2

CDR3 protein: CASSLGGKGANVLTF
CDR3 DNA: TGTGCCAGCAGTTTAGGCGGGAAGGGGGCCAACGTCCTGACTTTC
J gene: TRBJ2-6
clone size: many
D gene: NA
V gene: TRBV12-3/TRBV12-4

CDR3 protein: CASSPGVGTQYF
CDR3 DNA: TGTGCCAGCAGCCCGGGGGTTGGGACCCAGTACTTC
J gene: TRBJ2-5
clone size: many
D gene: NA
V gene: TRBV5-8

CDR3 protein: CASSISGSALETQYF
CDR3 DNA: TGTGCCAGCAGCATCAGCGGGTCAGCGCTGGAGACCCAGTACTTC
J gene: TRBJ2-5
clone size: many
D gene: NA
V gene: TRBV7-3

CDR3 protein: CASSATSGSDTQYF
CDR3 DNA: TGTGCCAGCAGCGCTACTAGCGGGAGCGATACGCAGTATTTT
J gene: TRBJ2-3
clone size: many
D gene: TRBD2
V gene: TRBV7-2

CDR3 protein: CASSEAFGMGTDTQYF
CDR3 DNA: TGTGCCAGCAGTGAGGCCTTCGGGATGGGCACAGATACGCAGTATTTT
J gene: TRBJ2-3
clone size: many
D gene: NA
V gene: TRBV2

CDR3 protein: CASSLHQAGVNTEAFF
CDR3 DNA: TGTGCCAGCAGCTTACATCAGGCAGGGGTGAACACTGAAGCTTTCTTT
J gene: TRBJ1-1
clone size: many
D gene: NA
V gene: TRBV7-2

CDR3 protein: CSVKTSGRASDIADTQYF
CDR3 DNA: TGCAGCGTCAAGACTAGCGGGAGGGCCAGTGATATAGCAGATACGCAGTATTTT
J gene: TRBJ2-3
clone size: many
D gene: TRBD2
V gene: TRBV29-1

CDR3 protein: CASSLVGGKNNEQFF
CDR3 DNA: TGTGCCAGCAGCTTAGTTGGGGGGAAGAACAATGAGCAGTTCTTC
J gene: TRBJ2-1
clone size: many
D gene: NA
V gene: TRBV7-6

CDR3 protein: CASSEAPGAQGQPQHF
CDR3 DNA: TGTGCCAGCAGTGAAGCGCCGGGGGCGCAAGGTCAGCCCCAGCATTTT
J gene: TRBJ1-5
clone size: NA
D gene: NA
V gene: TRBV6-1

CDR3 protein: CASNTLAGNTGELFF
CDR3 DNA: TGTGCCAGCAACACCCTAGCGGGAAACACCGGGGAGCTGTTTTTT
J gene: TRBJ2-2
clone size: NA
D gene: TRBD2
V gene: TRBV11-2

CDR3 protein: CASSPTPSVVRTDTQYF
CDR3 DNA: TGCGCCAGCAGTCCTACCCCAAGTGTCGTCCGCACAGATACGCAGTATTTT
J gene: TRBJ2-3
clone size: many
D gene: NA
V gene: TRBV5-1

CDR3 protein: CASSRGTPGTQYF
CDR3 DNA: TGTGCCAGCAGCCGCGGGACCCCCGGAACCCAGTACTTC
J gene: TRBJ2-5
clone size: many
D gene: NA
V gene: TRBV14

CDR3 protein: CASSPGTSGETQYF
CDR3 DNA: TGTGCCAGCTCACCCGGGACTAGCGGAGAGACCCAGTACTTC
J gene: TRBJ2-5
clone size: many
D gene: TRBD2
V gene: TRBV18

CDR3 protein: CASSLGTLATRSQETQYF
CDR3 DNA: TGCGCCAGCAGCTTGGGCACTCTCGCAACGCGGAGCCAAGAGACCCAGTACTTC
J gene: TRBJ2-5
clone size: few
D gene: NA
V gene: TRBV5-1

CDR3 protein: CASSPEMASEQYF
CDR3 DNA: TGCGCCAGCAGCCCAGAGATGGCGAGCGAGCAGTACTTC
J gene: TRBJ2-7
clone size: many
D gene: NA
V gene: TRBV4-3

CDR3 protein: CAISEQRDPLGTDTQYF
CDR3 DNA: TGTGCCATCAGTGAACAGCGGGACCCTTTGGGCACAGATACGCAGTATTTT
J gene: TRBJ2-3
clone size: NA
D gene: TRBD2
V gene: TRBV10-3

CDR3 protein: CASSRGLAESTDTQYF
CDR3 DNA: TGCGCCAGCAGCCGAGGACTAGCGGAGAGCACAGATACGCAGTATTTT
J gene: TRBJ2-3
clone size: many
D gene: TRBD2
V gene: TRBV4-1

CDR3 protein: CASSLRGTSSYNEQFF
CDR3 DNA: TGTGCCAGCAGCCTTAGAGGGACGAGCTCCTACAATGAGCAGTTCTTC
J gene: TRBJ2-1
clone size: medium-sized
D gene: NA
V gene: TRBV3-1

CDR3 protein: CASTRSMNTEAFF
CDR3 DNA: TGTGCCAGCACCCGATCGATGAACACTGAAGCTTTCTTT
J gene: TRBJ1-1
clone size: NA
D gene: NA
V gene: TRBV6-5

CDR3 protein: CASTLGLALGNEQFF
CDR3 DNA: TGTGCCAGCACTCTGGGACTAGCGTTGGGCAATGAGCAGTTCTTC
J gene: TRBJ2-1
clone size: many
D gene: TRBD2
V gene: TRBV6-2/TRBV6-3

CDR3 protein: CASSLEPANIQYF
CDR3 DNA: TGTGCCAGCAGCTTAGAACCCGCCAACATTCAGTACTTC
J gene: TRBJ2-4
clone size: many
D gene: NA
V gene: TRBV11-2

CDR3 protein: CAIKTSGSETQYF
CDR3 DNA: TGTGCCATCAAGACTAGCGGGAGTGAGACCCAGTACTTC
J gene: TRBJ2-5
clone size: many
D gene: TRBD2
V gene: TRBV6-1

CDR3 protein: CASSGQGADTQYF
CDR3 DNA: TGTGCCAGCAGTGGCCAGGGTGCAGATACGCAGTATTTT
J gene: TRBJ2-3
clone size: many
D gene: NA
V gene: TRBV25-1

CDR3 protein: CSATTGVGETQYF
CDR3 DNA: TGCAGCGCCACGACAGGGGTGGGAGAGACCCAGTACTTC
J gene: TRBJ2-5
clone size: many
D gene: TRBD1
V gene: TRBV20-1